Described below is a single TCR beta chain sequence and its context. Its cognate antigen has yet to be identified. Base-call qualities are not available, and no considerably larger clone is one nucleotide away. Whole blood was collected in K2EDTA tubes by collaborating institutions according to the institutions' own protocols. Collaborator samples were shipped for TCRbeta analysis as frozen whole blood, isolated PBMCs, or DNA extracted from either sample type. The data stem from a study of blood T cell repertoires in COVID-19 (dated by TCRdb to the early 2020s). With regard to the full study: Collaborator samples came from the United States, Italy and Spain and covered acute and convalescent phases of COVID-19. The material from the prospective study consisted of cDNA or gDNA derived from T cells, B-cell-depleted T cells, or PBMCs. Deeply sampled blood TCRbeta repertoires from subjects exposed to, actively infected with, or recovered from COVID-19 were included in the dataset. The repertoires were made available in a free public database intended to serve as a resource for research on the immune response to SARS-CoV-2. The samples were drawn from two sources: the first 160 participants of the ongoing ImmuneRACE study, and 950 to 1,500 subjects contributed by 6 global collaborators. Nearly every sample came with metadata listing a de-identified subject ID, COVID-19 status, age in years and sex. HLA class I and class II types, where available, came from metadata supplied by the sample provider rather than from assay-based typing.

The immunoSEQ Assay, a bias-controlled multiplex PCR, was used to amplify TCRbeta CDR3 regions from genomic DNA. The paper's processing steps were these. Within the assay, amplification of reference gene primers was used to estimate how many nucleated cells each sample contained. To quantify the absolute abundance of each unique TCRbeta CDR3 rearrangement, sequence reads were collapsed and filtered. For each sample, productive Simpson clonality was calculated as the square root of Simpson's diversity index across productive rearrangements. Sourced from immuneACCESS, this table was stored by TCRdb with only in-frame sequences that have V and J called. A share of the clones is absent; for the studies checked, an unresolved V gene accounts for under half, and the remainder has no known explanation. The V and J calls and the clone size are those of that table, but D and trimming were determined from the DNA. Here the sample has 650,000 to 800,000 clones; 90% occur a single time. More than 0.25% of the sample belongs to the ten largest clones.

The paper as a whole reports these results and caveats: How much clinical and demographic metadata was included differed by source and by participant, and the metadata was provided uncurated.

The sequenced material came from peripheral blood. This receptor was identified in a woman aged 18 to 35 with acute or convalescent COVID-19.

The CDR3 amino acid sequence is: CASSLGDSLNTEAFF. The DNA sequence is given as TGCGCCAGCAGCTTGGGGGACAGCTTGAACACTGAAGCTTTCTTT. Recombination connected TRBV5-1 to TRBJ1-1; 7 middle bases align to TRBD1. Its CDR3 holds 15 amino acids, cysteine through phenylalanine. This entry keeps only the CDR3 DNA: 45 bases, framed from base 1. The CDR1 and CDR2 encoded by the germline V gene are SGHRS and YFSETQ. V trim: 0 bases; J trim: 0 bases; unmatched bases: 2.